The following is a TCR beta chain sequence with its context. Its target is unknown. This sample is part of a study of response to subunit inactivated influenza vaccine. Findings and limits, study-wide: Authors suggested seasonal influenza vaccinations each recruit few new T cells.

MiXCR, applied by TCRdb to the RT-PCR reads, yields one record per CDR3 protein. The data contain 450,000 to 550,000 distinct CDR3 sequences, roughly 23% of them singletons. This receptor was identified in a man aged 50-59 years who received an inactivated influenza vaccine. Here the sequenced sample was CD4+ T cells sorted from PBMCs, taken less than 6 days after vaccination.

The CDR3 DNA follows: TGTGCCTGGAGTGAATGGTTGAGAGGGGAGCTGTTTTTT. The encoded protein is CAWSEWLRGELFF. The rearrangement uses TRBV30 and TRBJ2-2; no reliable D call. V was trimmed by 1 base and J by 8 bases, leaving 11 bases between them. This CDR3 contains 13 residues. Germline CDR1 GTSNPN, CDR2 SVGIG (reference sequence).